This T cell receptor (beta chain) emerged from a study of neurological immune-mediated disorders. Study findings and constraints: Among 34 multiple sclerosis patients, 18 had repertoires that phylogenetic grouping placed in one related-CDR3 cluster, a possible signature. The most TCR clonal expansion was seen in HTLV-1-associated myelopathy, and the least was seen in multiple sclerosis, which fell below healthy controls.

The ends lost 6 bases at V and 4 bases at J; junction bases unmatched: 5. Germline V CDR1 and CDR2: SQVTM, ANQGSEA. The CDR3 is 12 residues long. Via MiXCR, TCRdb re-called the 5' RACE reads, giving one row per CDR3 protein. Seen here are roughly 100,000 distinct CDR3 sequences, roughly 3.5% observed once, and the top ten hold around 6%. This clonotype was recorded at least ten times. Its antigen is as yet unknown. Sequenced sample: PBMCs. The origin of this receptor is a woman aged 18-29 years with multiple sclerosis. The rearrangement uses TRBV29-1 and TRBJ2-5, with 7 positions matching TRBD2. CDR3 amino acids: CSVERGGETQYF. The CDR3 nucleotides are TGCAGCGTCGAACGCGGGGGAGAGACCCAGTACTTC.